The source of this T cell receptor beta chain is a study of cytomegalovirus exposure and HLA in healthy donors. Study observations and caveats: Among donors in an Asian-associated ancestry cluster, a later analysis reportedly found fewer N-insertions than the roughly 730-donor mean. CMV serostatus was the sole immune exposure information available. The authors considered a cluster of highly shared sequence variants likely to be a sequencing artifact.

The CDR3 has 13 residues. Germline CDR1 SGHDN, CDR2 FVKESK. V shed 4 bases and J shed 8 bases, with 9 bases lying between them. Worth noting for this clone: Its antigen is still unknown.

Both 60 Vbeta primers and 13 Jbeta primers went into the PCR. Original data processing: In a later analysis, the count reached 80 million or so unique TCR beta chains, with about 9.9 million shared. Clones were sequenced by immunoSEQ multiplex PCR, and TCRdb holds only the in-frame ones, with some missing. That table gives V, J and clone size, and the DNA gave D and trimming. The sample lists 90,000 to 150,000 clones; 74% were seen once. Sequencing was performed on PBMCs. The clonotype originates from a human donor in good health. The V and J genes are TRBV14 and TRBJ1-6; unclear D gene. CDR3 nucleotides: TGTGCCAGCAGCCCCCCCAGGTATTCACCCCTCCACTTT. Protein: CASSPPRYSPLHF.